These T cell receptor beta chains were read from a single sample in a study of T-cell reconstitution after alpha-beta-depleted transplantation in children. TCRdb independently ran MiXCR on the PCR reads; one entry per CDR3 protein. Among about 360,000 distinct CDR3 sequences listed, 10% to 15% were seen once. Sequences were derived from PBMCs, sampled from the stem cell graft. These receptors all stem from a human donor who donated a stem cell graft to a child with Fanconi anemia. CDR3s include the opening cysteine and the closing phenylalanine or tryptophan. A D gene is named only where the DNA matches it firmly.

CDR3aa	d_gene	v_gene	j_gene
CSALAGGTEAFF	-	TRBV20-1	TRBJ1-1
CASSLVGQPSTDTQYF	TRBD1	TRBV5-1	TRBJ2-3
CASSSYLGPGIEAFF	-	TRBV2	TRBJ1-1
CASSPRQVENTEAFF	-	TRBV7-2	TRBJ1-1
CASSEGGWYGYTF	-	TRBV6-1	TRBJ1-2
CASSYVPNTEAFF	-	TRBV6-2/TRBV6-3	TRBJ1-1
CASSYSGGRDGYTF	-	TRBV6-5	TRBJ1-2
CASSPISGGFWAEQFF	TRBD2	TRBV7-2	TRBJ2-1
CASLPGNSYGYTF	-	TRBV2	TRBJ1-2
CASSTFLAGQADTQYF	TRBD2	TRBV19	TRBJ2-3
CASTPDLTNTEAFF	-	TRBV5-1	TRBJ1-1
CSVEWGTSGEQYF	-	TRBV29-1	TRBJ2-7
CASSPFGVAGELFF	-	TRBV7-9	TRBJ2-2
CASSFSTGIGSEQFF	TRBD1	TRBV5-1	TRBJ2-1
CASSESRSYEQYF	-	TRBV10-2	TRBJ2-7
CASSPLGGDYGYTF	-	TRBV12-3/TRBV12-4	TRBJ1-2
CASRLLSGEIGEQYF	TRBD2	TRBV7-2	TRBJ2-7
CSARRGWSNQPQHF	-	TRBV20-1	TRBJ1-5
CAWREQGKIAEAFF	TRBD1	TRBV30	TRBJ1-1
CSVTGDFLYTEAFF	TRBD1	TRBV29-1	TRBJ1-1
CASSLLPPGVGNTEAFF	-	TRBV12-3/TRBV12-4	TRBJ1-1
CSASDLDRPVGYTF	TRBD1	TRBV20-1	TRBJ1-2
CSTISTGSGMHF	-	TRBV20-1	TRBJ1-5
CAISERGAQETQYF	-	TRBV10-3	TRBJ2-5
CASSEPGQRQETQYF	-	TRBV7-8	TRBJ2-5
CASSSSSGGRQTQYF	TRBD2	TRBV7-3	TRBJ2-5
CASSPDMGRIFYGYTF	-	TRBV9	TRBJ1-2
CASRPPPEEKLFF	-	TRBV28	TRBJ1-4
CASNDPWGETQYF	-	TRBV7-8	TRBJ2-5
CASSVGGTDTQYF	-	TRBV9	TRBJ2-3
CASSGATSGVQVTQYF	TRBD2	TRBV28	TRBJ2-5
CSVDMGTYEQYF	-	TRBV29-1	TRBJ2-7
CASSLAVGGTNNQPQHF	-	TRBV7-9	TRBJ1-5
CASKSFRGVWYGYTF	-	TRBV5-6	TRBJ1-2
CAALGGVSPEAFF	TRBD1	TRBV30	TRBJ1-1
CASSYLFRRANQPQHF	-	TRBV28	TRBJ1-5
CASSTAPSGANVLTF	-	TRBV5-1	TRBJ2-6
CSVETGGLNEQFF	TRBD1	TRBV29-1	TRBJ2-1
CRGTGDGGYTF	TRBD1	TRBV20-1	TRBJ1-2
CASSFDGTSETQYF	-	TRBV5-1	TRBJ2-5
CASRSSGTPSYEQYF	-	TRBV5-6	TRBJ2-7
CAWSTAGGPGEQFF	TRBD2	TRBV30	TRBJ2-1
CASSYSLAGRGEQFF	TRBD2	TRBV6-5	TRBJ2-1
CASSLDPPSGALYEQYF	TRBD2	TRBV27	TRBJ2-7
CSVRRGGQTQYF	TRBD2	TRBV20-1	TRBJ2-5
CATSTERSLGALNEKLFF	-	TRBV15	TRBJ1-4
CASSSGLAGGMDTQYF	TRBD2	TRBV7-6	TRBJ2-3
CASSPPRDPNTEAFF	-	TRBV5-1	TRBJ1-1
CSAPTGDGAQHF	TRBD1	TRBV20-1	TRBJ1-5
CASSQGYRGNEQYF	TRBD1	TRBV3-1	TRBJ2-7
CASTRDAETQYF	-	TRBV5-1	TRBJ2-5
CASSQTTGRSGANVLTF	-	TRBV12-3/TRBV12-4	TRBJ2-6
CASSVGVGNTIYF	-	TRBV9	TRBJ1-3